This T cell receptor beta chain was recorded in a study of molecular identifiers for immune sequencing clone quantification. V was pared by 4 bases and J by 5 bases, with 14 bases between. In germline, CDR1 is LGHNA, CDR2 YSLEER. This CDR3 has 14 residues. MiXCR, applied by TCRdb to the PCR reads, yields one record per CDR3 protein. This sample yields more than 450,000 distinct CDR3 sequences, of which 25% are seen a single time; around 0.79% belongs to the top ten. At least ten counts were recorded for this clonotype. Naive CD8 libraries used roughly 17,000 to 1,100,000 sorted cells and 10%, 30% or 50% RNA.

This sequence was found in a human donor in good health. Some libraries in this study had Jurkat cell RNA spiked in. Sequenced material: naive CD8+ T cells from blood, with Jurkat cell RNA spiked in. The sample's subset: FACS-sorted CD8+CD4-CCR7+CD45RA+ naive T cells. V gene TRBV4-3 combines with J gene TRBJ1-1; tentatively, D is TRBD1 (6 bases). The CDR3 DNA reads TGCGCCAGCAGCCGGGACATCTCAGGAACTGAAGCTTTCTTT. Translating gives CASSRDISGTEAFF.